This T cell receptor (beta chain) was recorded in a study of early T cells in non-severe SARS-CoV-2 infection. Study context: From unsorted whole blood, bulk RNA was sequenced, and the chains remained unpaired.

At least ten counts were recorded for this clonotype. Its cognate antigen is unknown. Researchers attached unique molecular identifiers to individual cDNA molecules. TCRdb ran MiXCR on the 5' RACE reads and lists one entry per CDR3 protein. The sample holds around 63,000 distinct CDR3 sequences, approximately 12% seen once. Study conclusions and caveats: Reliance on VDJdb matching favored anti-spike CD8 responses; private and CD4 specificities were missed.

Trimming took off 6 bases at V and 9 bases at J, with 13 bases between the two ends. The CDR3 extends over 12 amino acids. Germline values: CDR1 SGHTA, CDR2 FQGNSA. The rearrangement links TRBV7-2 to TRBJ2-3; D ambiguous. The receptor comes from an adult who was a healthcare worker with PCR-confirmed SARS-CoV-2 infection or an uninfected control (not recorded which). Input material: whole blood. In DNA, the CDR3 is TGTGCCAGCAGTATTCAACTGGCCACGCAGTATTTT. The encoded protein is CASSIQLATQYF.